One sample yielded the 8 T cell receptor beta chains listed below, sequenced in a study of blood T cell repertoires in COVID-19 (dated by TCRdb to 2020 to 2022). Libraries were made using the immunoSEQ multiplex PCR assay. TCRdb limited this immuneACCESS table to in-frame rearrangements with V and J called. A share of clones is missing; checked studies link under half to unresolved V genes, and the rest is unexplained. The table for this sample lists around 220,000 clones; approximately 91% of them were counted only once. Around 2.2% of the sample rests with the top ten. Material for sequencing was peripheral blood. These receptors were collected from a woman between 35 and 50 years old who had recovered from COVID-19.

The rearrangement joins TRBV28 to TRBJ1-2; 8 bases map to TRBD1. Germline CDR1 is MDHEN and CDR2 is SYDVKM. V shed 7 bases and J 3 bases; nucleotides not matched to a gene: 7. This CDR3 region has 14 residues. CDR3 bases: TGTGCCAGCACCACAGGGGGGGAATACTATGGCTACACCTTC. The encoded protein is CASTTGGEYYGYTF.

The chain's CDR3 is CASSQYAGTSTTGANVLTF. CDR3 DNA sequence: TGTGCCAGCAGCCAATATGCCGGGACTAGCACTACTGGGGCCAACGTCCTGACTTTC. J is TRBJ2-6 and V is TRBV3-1 (or the pseudogene TRBV3-2); 9 nucleotides agree with TRBD2. Germline V gene data show CDR1 as LGHDT and CDR2 as YNNKEL (reference sequence). V lost 2 bases, J lost 2 bases, and 10 bases stayed unmatched. The CDR3 is 19 amino acids.

The chain recombines TRBV28 with TRBJ2-2, with a possible D match to TRBD2 (6 bases). The CDR3 extends over 17 amino acids. Germline V gene lookup returns CDR1 MDHEN and CDR2 SYDVKM. Trimming shortened V by 6 bases and J by 0 bases, and 17 bases separated the two germline ends. CDR3 in amino acids: CASRTDGWGANTGELFF. CDR3 coding DNA: TGTGCCAGCAGGACCGACGGATGGGGGGCGAACACCGGGGAGCTGTTTTTT.

The chain combines TRBV7-2 with TRBJ2-3; a weak D match, TRBD2 (5 bases). Germline V CDR1 and CDR2: SGHTA, FQGNSA. The CDR3 runs 15 residues. Trimming removed 3 bases from V and 2 bases from J, with 12 bases in between. CDR3 bases: TGTGCCAGCAGCTTGACTACCTTAAACACAGATACGCAGTATTTT. Translating gives CASSLTTLNTDTQYF.

The chain has TRBV7-9 and TRBJ2-3; 9 bases line up with TRBD2. The ends lost 1 base at V and 4 bases at J; junction bases unmatched: 15. This CDR3 is built from 19 residues. From germline, CDR1 is SEHNR and CDR2 FQNEAQ (reference sequence). The CDR3 sequence: CASSLGRGGERELADTQYF. For the CDR3, the DNA is TGTGCCAGCAGCTTAGGACGCGGGGGGGAGCGGGAGTTAGCAGATACGCAGTATTTT. Full variable domain (outside the CDR3, taken from reference TRBV7-9 and TRBJ2-3): DTGVSQNPRHKITKRGQNVTFRCDPISEHNRLYWYRQTLGQGPEFLTYFQNEAQLEKSRLLSDRFSAERPKGSFSTLEIQRTEQGDSAMYLCASSLGRGGERELADTQYFGPGTRLTVL.

The rearrangement uses TRBV4-2 and TRBJ1-4; 7 nucleotides match TRBD1. Germline loops: CDR1 LGHNA, CDR2 YNFKEQ. V dropped 4 bases and J dropped 1; count of bases not matched to a gene: 15. The CDR3 has 19 residues. CDR3 in DNA: TGTGCCAGCAGCCGAGGGGACGCAGGGGGGTTCGGAACTAATGAAAAACTGTTTTTT. The encoded protein is CASSRGDAGGFGTNEKLFF.

This chain links TRBV7-8 with TRBJ1-5; TRBD1 matches 7 bases. The V gene end was trimmed by 4 bases and the J gene end by 4 bases; junction bases not matched to a gene: 7. Per the germline V gene, CDR1 is SGHVS and CDR2 is FQNEAQ. CDR3 length equals 15 residues. CDR3 region: CASSSQTGLNQPQHF. The CDR3 nucleotides are TGTGCCAGCAGCTCTCAGACAGGGTTAAATCAGCCCCAGCATTTT.

This chain connects TRBV28 to TRBJ2-7; TRBD1 matches 9 bases. This CDR3 contains 15 residues. V trimming: 5 bases; J trimming: 0 bases; junction bases outside the gene matches: 5. From germline, CDR1 is MDHEN and CDR2 SYDVKM. CDR3 region: CASSTGGSASYEQYF. The DNA of the CDR3 is TGTGCCAGCAGTACAGGGGGCTCAGCCTCCTACGAGCAGTACTTC. Variable domain in full (rest from reference TRBV28 and TRBJ2-7): DVKVTQSSRYLVKRTGEKVFLECVQDMDHENMFWYRQDPGLGLRLIYFSYDVKMKEKGDIPEGYSVSREKKERFSLILESASTNQTSMYLCASSTGGSASYEQYFGPGTRLTVT.